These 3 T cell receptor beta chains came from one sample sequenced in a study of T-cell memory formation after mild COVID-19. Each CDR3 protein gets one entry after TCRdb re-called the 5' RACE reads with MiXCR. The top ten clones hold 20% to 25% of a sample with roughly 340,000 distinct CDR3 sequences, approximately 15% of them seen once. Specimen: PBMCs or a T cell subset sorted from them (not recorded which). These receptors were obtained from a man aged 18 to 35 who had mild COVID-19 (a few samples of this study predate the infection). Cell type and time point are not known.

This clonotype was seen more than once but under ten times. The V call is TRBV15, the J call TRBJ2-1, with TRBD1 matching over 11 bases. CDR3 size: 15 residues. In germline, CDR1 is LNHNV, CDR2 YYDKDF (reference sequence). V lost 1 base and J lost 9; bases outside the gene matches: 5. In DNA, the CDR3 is TGTGCCACCAGCAGAGGATGGACAGGGGGCTTTGAGCAGTTCTTC. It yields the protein CATSRGWTGGFEQFF.

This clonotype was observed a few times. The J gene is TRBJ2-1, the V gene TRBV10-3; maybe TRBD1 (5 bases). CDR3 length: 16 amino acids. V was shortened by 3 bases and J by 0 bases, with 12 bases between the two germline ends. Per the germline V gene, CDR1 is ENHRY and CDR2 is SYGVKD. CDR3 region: CAISDFGQGSYNEQFF. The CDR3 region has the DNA TGTGCCATCAGTGACTTCGGGCAGGGCTCCTACAATGAGCAGTTCTTC.

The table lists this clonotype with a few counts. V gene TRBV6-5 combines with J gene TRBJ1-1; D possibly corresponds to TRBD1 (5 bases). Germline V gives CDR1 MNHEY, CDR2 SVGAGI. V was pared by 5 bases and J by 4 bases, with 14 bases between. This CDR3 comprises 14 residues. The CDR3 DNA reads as TGTGCCAGCAGTAAAACAGGAGGAATCACTGAAGCTTTCTTT. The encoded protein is CASSKTGGITEAFF.